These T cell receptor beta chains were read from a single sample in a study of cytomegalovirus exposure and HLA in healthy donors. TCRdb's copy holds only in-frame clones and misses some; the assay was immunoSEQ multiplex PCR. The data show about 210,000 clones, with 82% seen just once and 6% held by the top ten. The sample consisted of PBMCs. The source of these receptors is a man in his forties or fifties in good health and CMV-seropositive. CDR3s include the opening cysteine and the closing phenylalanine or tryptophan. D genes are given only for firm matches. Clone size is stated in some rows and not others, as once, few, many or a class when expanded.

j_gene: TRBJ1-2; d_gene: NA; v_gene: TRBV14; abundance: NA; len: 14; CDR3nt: TGTGCCAGCAGCCAAGTTACAGGAAACTATGGCTACACCTTC; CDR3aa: CASSQVTGNYGYTF
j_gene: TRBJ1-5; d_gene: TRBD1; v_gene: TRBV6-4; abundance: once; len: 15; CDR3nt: TGTGCCAGCAGAGCGGACAGGTATAGCAATCAGCCCCAGCATTTT; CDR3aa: CASRADRYSNQPQHF
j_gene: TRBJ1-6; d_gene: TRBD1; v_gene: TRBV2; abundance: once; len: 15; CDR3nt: TGTGCCAGCATGGTTTCCGGGACAGTTAATTCACCCCTCCACTTT; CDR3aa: CASMVSGTVNSPLHF
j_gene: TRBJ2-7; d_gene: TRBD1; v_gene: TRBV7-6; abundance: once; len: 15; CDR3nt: TGTGCCAGCAGCTTAGCGGGGACAGCTTCCAACGAGCAGTACTTC; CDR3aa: CASSLAGTASNEQYF
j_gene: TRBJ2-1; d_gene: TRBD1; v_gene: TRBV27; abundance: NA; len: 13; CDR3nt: TGTGCCAGCCGCCTACAGGGGAACAATGAGCAGTTCTTC; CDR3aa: CASRLQGNNEQFF
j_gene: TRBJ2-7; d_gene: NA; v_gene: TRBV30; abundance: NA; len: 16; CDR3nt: TGTGCCTGGAGGCCCCCAACTTCCCTGAGCTCCTACGAGCAGTACTTC; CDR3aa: CAWRPPTSLSSYEQYF
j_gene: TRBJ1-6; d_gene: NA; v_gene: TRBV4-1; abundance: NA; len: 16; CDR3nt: TGCGCCAGCAGCCAAGAGGGCTACGCAGGTCGGTCACCCCTCCACTTT; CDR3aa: CASSQEGYAGRSPLHF
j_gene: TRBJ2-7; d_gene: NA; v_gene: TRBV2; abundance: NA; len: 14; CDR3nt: TGTGCCAGCAGGATGGGGGGGGCGACCTACGAGCAGTACTTC; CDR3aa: CASRMGGATYEQYF
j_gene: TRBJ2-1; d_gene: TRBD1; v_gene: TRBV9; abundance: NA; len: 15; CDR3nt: TGTGCCAGCAGCCCCAGAGGCAGGGGGCAGGTTGAGCAGTTCTTC; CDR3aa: CASSPRGRGQVEQFF
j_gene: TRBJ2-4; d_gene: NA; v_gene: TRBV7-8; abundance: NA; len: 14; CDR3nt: TGTGCCAGCAGCTTAGCCTTGAGCGTTGACATTCAGTACTTC; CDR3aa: CASSLALSVDIQYF
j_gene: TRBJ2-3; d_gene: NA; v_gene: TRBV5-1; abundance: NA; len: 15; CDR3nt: TGCGCCAGCAGCTTTAGCGGAGTTCCTGGAGATACGCAGTATTTT; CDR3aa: CASSFSGVPGDTQYF
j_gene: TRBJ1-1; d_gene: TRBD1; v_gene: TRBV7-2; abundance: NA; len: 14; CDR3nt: TGTGCCAGCAGCTTCGGGACAGCGAACACTGAAGCTTTCTTT; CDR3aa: CASSFGTANTEAFF
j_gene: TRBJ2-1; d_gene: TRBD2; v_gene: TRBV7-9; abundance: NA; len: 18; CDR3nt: TGTGCCAGCAGCTTACCGCTTAGACTAGCGGGAGTTCGGCGTGAGCAGTTCTTC; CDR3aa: CASSLPLRLAGVRREQFF
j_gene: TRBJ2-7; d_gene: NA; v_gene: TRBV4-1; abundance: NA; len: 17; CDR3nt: TGCGCCAGCAGCCAAGTCGCCGGGGTTGACTCCCTCTACGAGCAGTACTTC; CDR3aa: CASSQVAGVDSLYEQYF
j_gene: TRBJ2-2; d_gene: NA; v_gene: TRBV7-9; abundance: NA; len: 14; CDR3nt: TGTTCCAGCAGCTTAGGCCGGCGGACCGGGGAGCTGTTTTTT; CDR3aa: CSSSLGRRTGELFF
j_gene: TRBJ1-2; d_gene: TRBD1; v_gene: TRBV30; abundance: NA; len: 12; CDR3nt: TGTGCCCGAGGGACAGGGGAATATGGCTACACCTTC; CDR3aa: CARGTGEYGYTF
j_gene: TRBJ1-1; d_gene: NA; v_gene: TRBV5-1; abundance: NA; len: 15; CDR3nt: TGCGCCAGCAGCTTTATGAGTGGGGAGGGCACTGAAGCTTTCTTT; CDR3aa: CASSFMSGEGTEAFF
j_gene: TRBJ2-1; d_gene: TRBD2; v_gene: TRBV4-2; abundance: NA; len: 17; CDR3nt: TGTGCCAGCAGCCCCTCCTCTAGCGGGGTGACATACAATGAGCAGTTCTTC; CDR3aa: CASSPSSSGVTYNEQFF
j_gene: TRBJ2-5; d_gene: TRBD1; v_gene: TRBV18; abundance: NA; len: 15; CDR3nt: TGTGCCAGCTCACCTCAGACAGGGGGTGGAGAGACCCAGTACTTC; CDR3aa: CASSPQTGGGETQYF
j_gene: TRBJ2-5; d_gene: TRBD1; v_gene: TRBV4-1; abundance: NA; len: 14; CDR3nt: TGCGCCAGCAGTCGGGACAGGTGGGGGGAGACCCAGTACTTC; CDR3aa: CASSRDRWGETQYF
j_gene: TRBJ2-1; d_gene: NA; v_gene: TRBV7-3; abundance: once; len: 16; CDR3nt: TGTGCCAGCAGCTTAACGGCTAGCATTCCCTACAATGAGCAGTTCTTC; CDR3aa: CASSLTASIPYNEQFF
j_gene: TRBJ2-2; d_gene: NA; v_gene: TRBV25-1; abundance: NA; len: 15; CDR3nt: TGTGCCAGCAGTGAGCCAGGGCCTAACACCGGGGAGCTGTTTTTT; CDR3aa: CASSEPGPNTGELFF
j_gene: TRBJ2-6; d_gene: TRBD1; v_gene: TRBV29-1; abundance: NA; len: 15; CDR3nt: TGCAGCGTTGCGGGACAGGACTCTGGGGCCAACGTCCTGACTTTC; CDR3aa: CSVAGQDSGANVLTF
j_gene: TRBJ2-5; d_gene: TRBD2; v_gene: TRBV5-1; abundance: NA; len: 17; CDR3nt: TGCGCCAGCAGTTCGAGGGATCTAGCGGGAATACAAGAGACCCAGTACTTC; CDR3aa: CASSSRDLAGIQETQYF
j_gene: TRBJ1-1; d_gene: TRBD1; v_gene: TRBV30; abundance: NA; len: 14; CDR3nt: TGTGCCTGGAGTGTACTGGACAGGGCTGCTGAAGCTTTCTTT; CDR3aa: CAWSVLDRAAEAFF
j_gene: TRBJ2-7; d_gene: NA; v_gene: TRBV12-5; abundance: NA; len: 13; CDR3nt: TGTGCTAGTCTGAAGGGACAAAGCTACGAGCAGTACTTC; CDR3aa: CASLKGQSYEQYF
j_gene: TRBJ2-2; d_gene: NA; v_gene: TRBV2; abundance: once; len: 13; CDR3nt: TGTGCCAGCATAGCGTCGAACACCGGGGAGCTGTTTTTT; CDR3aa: CASIASNTGELFF
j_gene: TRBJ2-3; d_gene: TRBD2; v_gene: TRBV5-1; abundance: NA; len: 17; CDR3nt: TGCGCCAGCAGCTTGGCGGCTAGCGGGAGAGGCACAGATACGCAGTATTTT; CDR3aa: CASSLAASGRGTDTQYF
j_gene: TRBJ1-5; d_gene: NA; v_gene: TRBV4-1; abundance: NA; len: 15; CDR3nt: TGCGCCAGCAGCCAAGTTGGCAGGGGAAGTCAGCCCCAGCATTTT; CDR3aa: CASSQVGRGSQPQHF
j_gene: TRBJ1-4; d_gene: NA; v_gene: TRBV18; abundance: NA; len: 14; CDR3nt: TGTGCCAGCTCAAGGCGGACAGCGTATGAAAAACTGTTTTTT; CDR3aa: CASSRRTAYEKLFF
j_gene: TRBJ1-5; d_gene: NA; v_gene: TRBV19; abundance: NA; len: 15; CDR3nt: TGTGCCAGTAGTATAGAAGGGGGTGGCAATCAGCCCCAGCATTTT; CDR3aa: CASSIEGGGNQPQHF
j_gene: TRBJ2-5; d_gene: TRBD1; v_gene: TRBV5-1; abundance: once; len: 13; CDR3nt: TGCGCCAGCAGCACGACAGGGTCAGAGACCCAGTACTTC; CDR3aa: CASSTTGSETQYF
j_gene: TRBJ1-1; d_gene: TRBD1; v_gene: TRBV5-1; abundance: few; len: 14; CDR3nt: TGCGCCAGCAGCCGGGGACAGACGAACACTGAAGCTTTCTTT; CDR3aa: CASSRGQTNTEAFF
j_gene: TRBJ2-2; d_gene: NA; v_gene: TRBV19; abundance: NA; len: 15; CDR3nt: TGTGCCAGTAGTACCGACACCTGGCAGACCGGGGAGCTGTTTTTT; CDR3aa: CASSTDTWQTGELFF
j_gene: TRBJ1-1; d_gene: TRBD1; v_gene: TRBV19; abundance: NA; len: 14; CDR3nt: TGTGCCAGTAGTACACAGGGGTCGAACACTGAAGCTTTCTTT; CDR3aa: CASSTQGSNTEAFF
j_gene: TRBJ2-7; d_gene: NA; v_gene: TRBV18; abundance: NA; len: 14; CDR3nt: TGTGCCAGCTCACCCGCAGCTAGCGCGTACGAGCAGTACTTC; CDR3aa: CASSPAASAYEQYF
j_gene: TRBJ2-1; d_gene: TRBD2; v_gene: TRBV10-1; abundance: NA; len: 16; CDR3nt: TGCGCCAGCAGTGAGTCGGGGCTAGCGGGGGACAATGAGCAGTTCTTC; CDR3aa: CASSESGLAGDNEQFF
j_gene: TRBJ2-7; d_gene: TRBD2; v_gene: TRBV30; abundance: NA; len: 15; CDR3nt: TGTGCCTGGAGTGTAGTAGCGGGGAGATATTACGAGCAGTACTTC; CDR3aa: CAWSVVAGRYYEQYF
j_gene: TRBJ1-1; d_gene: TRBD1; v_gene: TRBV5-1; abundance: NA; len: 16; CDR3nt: TGCGCCAGCAGCTTTGGGACAGGGCTAATGAACACTGAAGCTTTCTTT; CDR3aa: CASSFGTGLMNTEAFF
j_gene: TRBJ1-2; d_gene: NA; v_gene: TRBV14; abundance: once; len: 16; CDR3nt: TGTGCCAGCAGCCAAGCGGCCAGCGCGTTCCCCTATGGCTACACCTTC; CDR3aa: CASSQAASAFPYGYTF
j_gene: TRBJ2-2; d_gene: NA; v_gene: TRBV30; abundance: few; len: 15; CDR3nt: TGTGCCTGGAACATAGGGGGAACTGCCACCGGGGAGCTGTTTTTT; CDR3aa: CAWNIGGTATGELFF
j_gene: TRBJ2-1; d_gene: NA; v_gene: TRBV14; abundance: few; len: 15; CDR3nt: TGTGCCAGCAGCCAAGTACAGAGCTCCTACAATGAGCAGTTCTTC; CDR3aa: CASSQVQSSYNEQFF
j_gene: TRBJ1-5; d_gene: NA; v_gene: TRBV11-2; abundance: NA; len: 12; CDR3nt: TGTGCCAGCAGCTTTGCTGGCCAGCCCCAGCATTTT; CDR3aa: CASSFAGQPQHF
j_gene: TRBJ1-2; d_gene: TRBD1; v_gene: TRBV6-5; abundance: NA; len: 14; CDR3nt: TGTGCCAGCAGTTACGCAAACAGGGGCTATGGCTACACCTTC; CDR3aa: CASSYANRGYGYTF
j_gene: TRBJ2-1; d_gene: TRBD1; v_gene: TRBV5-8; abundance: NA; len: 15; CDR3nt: TGTGCCAGCAGCGCCGGGACAGGAGCTTGGAATGAGCAGTTCTTC; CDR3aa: CASSAGTGAWNEQFF
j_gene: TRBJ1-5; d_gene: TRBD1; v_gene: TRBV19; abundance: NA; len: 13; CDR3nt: TGTGCCAGTAGTGTACAGGGGAATCAGCCCCAGCATTTT; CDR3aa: CASSVQGNQPQHF
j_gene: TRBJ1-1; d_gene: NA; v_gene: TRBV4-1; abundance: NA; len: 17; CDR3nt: TGCGCCAGCAGCCGTTACCGGGTGACCAATATGAACACTGAAGCTTTCTTT; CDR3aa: CASSRYRVTNMNTEAFF
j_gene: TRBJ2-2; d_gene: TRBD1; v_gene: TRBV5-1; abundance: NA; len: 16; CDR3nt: TGCGCCAGCAGCTTAGAGCTCACCAGGGGGTACGGGGAGCTGTTTTTT; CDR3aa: CASSLELTRGYGELFF
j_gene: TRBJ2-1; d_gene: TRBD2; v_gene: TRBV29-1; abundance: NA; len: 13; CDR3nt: TGTCTCACTGGGACTAGCGCGTTCAATGAGCAGTTCTTC; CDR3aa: CLTGTSAFNEQFF
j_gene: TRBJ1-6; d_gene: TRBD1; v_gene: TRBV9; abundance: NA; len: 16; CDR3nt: TGTGCCAGCAGCGAAACAGGGGCGGCAAAAGAATCACCCCTCCACTTT; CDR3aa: CASSETGAAKESPLHF